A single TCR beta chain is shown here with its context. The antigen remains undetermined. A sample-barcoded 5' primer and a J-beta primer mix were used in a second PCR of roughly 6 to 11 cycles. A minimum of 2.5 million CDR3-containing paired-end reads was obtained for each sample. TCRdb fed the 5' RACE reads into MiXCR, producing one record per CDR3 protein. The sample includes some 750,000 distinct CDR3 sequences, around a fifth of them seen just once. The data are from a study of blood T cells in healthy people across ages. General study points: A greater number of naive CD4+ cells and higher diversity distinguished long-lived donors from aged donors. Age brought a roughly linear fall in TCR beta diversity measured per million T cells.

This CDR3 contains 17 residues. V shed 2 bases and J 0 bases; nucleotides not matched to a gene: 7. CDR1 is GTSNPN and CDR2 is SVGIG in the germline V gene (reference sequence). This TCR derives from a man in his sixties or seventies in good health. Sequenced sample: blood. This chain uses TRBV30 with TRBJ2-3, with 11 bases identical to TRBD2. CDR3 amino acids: CAWSTLRTSGSTDTQYF. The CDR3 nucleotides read TGTGCCTGGAGTACACTCCGGACTAGCGGGAGCACAGATACGCAGTATTTT.